This T cell receptor beta chain was captured by sequencing in a study of blood T cell repertoires in COVID-19. Study overall: Researchers got acute and convalescent COVID-19 samples from the United States, Italy and Spain.

Per the original methods: Amplification with reference gene primers provided the estimates of nucleated cell counts. This table comes from immunoSEQ multiplex PCR, and its TCRdb copy is limited to in-frame clones, with some not included. V and J calls and clone size follow that table, whereas D and trimming were derived from the DNA. This sample has about 200,000 clones; around 76% occur once, and the top ten carry about a sixth. Adults between roughly 18 and 95 years of age took part from more than 20 US areas. Participant-given clinical history determined each cohort assignment. The CDR3 totals 14 residues. Trimming took 1 base from V and 3 from J, leaving 10 bases between them. Germline CDR1 SGDLS, CDR2 YYNGEE.

The J gene is TRBJ1-1, the V gene TRBV9; D is perhaps TRBD1 (5 bases). The sample was PBMCs or T cells enriched from blood (not recorded which). The receptor was derived from a woman aged 45-65 years with acute COVID-19. The CDR3 DNA sequence: TGTGCCAGCAGCGTACAGCCGGGGGACACTGAAGCTTTCTTT. Translation: CASSVQPGDTEAFF.